This entry lists 17 T cell receptor beta chains sequenced from one sample in a study of identical twins. Using its own MiXCR run on the 5' RACE reads, TCRdb lists one record per CDR3 protein. The sample records 690,000 or so distinct CDR3 sequences, around 8.6% being singletons. Separately, the same data were catalogued under a study of yellow fever vaccine responses in identical twins.

Sequenced: PBMCs. These receptors all come from a woman in her late teens or twenties in good health.

This chain connects TRBV5-1 to TRBJ2-1; D gene uncertain. Trimming left V 0 bases short and J 5 bases short, with 18 bases between. The CDR3 sequence is 17 residues long. Germline CDR1 SGHRS, CDR2 YFSETQ. In DNA, the CDR3 is TGCGCCAGCAGCTTGGGATTTGACGGCAGCCCTAACAATGAGCAGTTCTTC. Its translation is CASSLGFDGSPNNEQFF.

J is TRBJ2-7 and V is TRBV7-2; unclear D gene. V gave up 0 bases and J gave up 4 bases, with 13 bases separating them. Germline-derived CDR1 and CDR2 are SGHTA and FQGNSA. CDR3 size: 15 residues. The CDR3 loop is CASSLAHVLGYEQYF. Written as DNA, the CDR3 is TGTGCCAGCAGCTTAGCGCACGTTCTAGGGTACGAGCAGTACTTC.

CDR3: CASSFRDTSYEQYF. In nucleotides, the CDR3 is TGTGCCAGCAGCTTCCGGGACACTTCCTACGAGCAGTACTTC. The rearrangement uses TRBV7-9 and TRBJ2-7; weak D call: TRBD1 (6 bases). Germline CDR1 is SEHNR and CDR2 is FQNEAQ (reference sequence). Trimming removed 3 bases at V and 1 base at J, with 10 bases between. This CDR3 is 14 amino acids long.

This chain connects TRBV19 to TRBJ2-4; 7 bases match TRBD2. CDR1 and CDR2 (germline): LNHDA, SQIVND (reference sequence). V gave up 4 bases and J gave up 8 bases; unmatched junction bases: 5. CDR3 size: 13 residues. CDR3 sequence: CASSTTSVDIQYF. The CDR3 DNA follows: TGTGCCAGTAGTACAACTAGCGTAGACATTCAGTACTTC.

This clonotype has only a few counts. The genes are TRBV7-8 and TRBJ2-5; 8 nucleotides align to TRBD1. The CDR3 has 16 amino acids. Germline V gene sequence: CDR1 SGHVS, CDR2 FQNEAQ. The CDR3 nucleotides read TGTGCTACGCGGGACAGGCCGGCGGCGCAATGGGAGACCCAGTACTTC. Amino acid sequence: CATRDRPAAQWETQYF. Filled out from reference TRBV7-8 and TRBJ2-5, the complete variable domain reads GAGVSQSPRYKVAKRGQDVALRCDPISGHVSLFWYQQALGQGPEFLTYFQNEAQLDKSGLPSDRFFAERPEGSVSTLKIQRTQQEDSAVYLCATRDRPAAQWETQYFGPGTRLLVL.

This clonotype was seen only a few times. The chain uses TRBV29-1 and TRBJ2-7; D call uncertain. Germline CDR1 and CDR2: SQVTM and ANQGSEA. This CDR3 region has 13 residues. Trimming cost V 2 bases and J 7 bases, with 15 bases left between them. CDR3 coding DNA: TGCAGCGTTGAATTCGGCCTCGGTAGGGAGCAGTACTTC. Residues: CSVEFGLGREQYF.

The V gene is TRBV6-2 or TRBV6-3, the J gene TRBJ2-3; TRBD2 aligns across 12 bases. The CDR3 has 20 amino acids. Looked up from germline, CDR1 is MNHEY and CDR2 is SVGEGT. Germline trimming cut 5 bases from V and 4 bases from J; bases unmatched to any gene: 19. CDR3 sequence reads: CASSLWSPPSGGASADTQYF. Written as DNA, the CDR3 is TGTGCCAGCAGTCTATGGAGCCCGCCTAGCGGGGGGGCCTCCGCAGATACGCAGTATTTT.

This clonotype was detected a few times. The chain combines TRBV6-1 with TRBJ2-2; a weak D match, TRBD1 (5 bases). CDR3 length equals 13 residues. The germline V gene has CDR1 MNHNS and CDR2 SASEGT. The V gene lost 7 bases and the J gene lost 6 bases, with 12 bases spanning the gap. CDR3 protein: CASNSGLAGELFF. The CDR3 DNA reads as TGTGCCAGCAACTCAGGGTTGGCCGGGGAGCTGTTTTTT.

Ten or more counts support this clonotype. This chain links TRBV11-2 with TRBJ1-3, with D possibly matching TRBD1 (6 bases). V gave up 2 bases and J gave up 5 bases, with 16 bases separating them. CDR1 and CDR2 from the germline V gene are SGHAT and FQNNGV. This CDR3 contains 16 residues. CDR3 DNA sequence: TGTGCCAGCAGCTTAAGAACAGGGCCCGACCGAAACACCATATATTTT. Its protein product is CASSLRTGPDRNTIYF.

At least ten counts were recorded for this clonotype. The chain combines TRBV20-1 with TRBJ2-7; D perhaps matches TRBD2 (7 bases). The CDR3 is made up of 15 amino acids. Trimming took off 0 bases at V and 7 bases at J, with 19 bases between the two ends. Germline V CDR1 and CDR2: DFQATT, SNEGSKA (reference sequence). The CDR3 DNA is TGCAGTGCTAGAGATGGGGCGGGGGCATCGCGAGAGCAGTACTTC. Amino acids: CSARDGAGASREQYF.

In its sample, this clonotype was seen many times. The rearrangement joins TRBV11-2 to TRBJ1-2, with D possibly matching TRBD1 (5 bases). The germline V gene has CDR1 SGHAT and CDR2 FQNNGV. Trimming removed 5 bases at V and 3 bases at J, with 16 bases between. The CDR3 length is 15 residues. The CDR3 loop reads CASSPGGGLYYGYTF. For the CDR3, the DNA is TGTGCCAGCAGCCCGGGGGGGGGATTATACTATGGCTACACCTTC.

This clonotype was seen a few times. This chain links TRBV12-3 or TRBV12-4 with TRBJ1-5, with 8 nucleotides matching TRBD1. This CDR3 is built from 17 residues. V gave up 4 bases and J gave up 0 bases; unmatched junction bases: 8. The CDR3 here is CASSSGTGLYSNQPQHF. CDR3 nucleotides: TGTGCCAGCAGTTCCGGGACAGGACTTTATAGCAATCAGCCCCAGCATTTT.

The chain has TRBV30 and TRBJ1-5, with D possibly TRBD1 on 6 matching bases. CDR1 and CDR2 (germline): GTSNPN, SVGIG (reference sequence). The CDR3 covers 13 residues. Trimming shortened V by 2 bases and J by 6 bases, and 11 bases separated the two germline ends. The chain's CDR3 is CAWSPQGRQPQHF. The CDR3 DNA is TGTGCCTGGAGTCCACAGGGTCGTCAGCCCCAGCATTTT.

This clonotype has a count of ten or more. The J gene is TRBJ2-4, the V gene TRBV20-1; 8 positions agree with TRBD1. The V gene end was trimmed by 6 bases and the J gene end by 2 bases; junction bases not matched to a gene: 6. Germline CDR1 is DFQATT and CDR2 is SNEGSKA (reference sequence). The CDR3 length is 14 residues. The CDR3 bases are TGCAGTGCAAACGGACAGGGCCCCAAAAACATTCAGTACTTC. Its translation: CSANGQGPKNIQYF.

This clonotype was detected a few times. In DNA, the CDR3 is TGCGCCAGCAGCCAAGAACTGAGGGACGCATTCAACGAGCAGTACTTC. It is translated as CASSQELRDAFNEQYF. J is TRBJ2-7 and V is TRBV4-1, with D perhaps being TRBD1 or TRBD2 (5 bases each). The CDR3 is made up of 16 amino acids. Germline CDR1 reads MGHRA; CDR2 reads YSYEKL. V lost 0 bases, J lost 5 bases, and 17 bases lay in between.

This clonotype has at least ten counts. Here the CDR3 DNA reads TGTGCCAGCAGCGCCTCTCCTTACGAGCAGTACTTC. Its translation is CASSASPYEQYF. The chain combines TRBV7-2 with TRBJ2-7; unclear D gene. The V gene's germline CDR1 is SGHTA and CDR2 FQGNSA. The CDR3 sequence is 12 residues long. Trimming took off 5 bases at V and 4 bases at J, with 9 bases between the two ends.

This clonotype was observed at least ten times. This sequence joins TRBV20-1 and TRBJ1-5; D is ambiguous. V lost 2 bases and J 4 bases, leaving 3 bases between the germline ends. The germline V gene encodes CDR1 DFQATT and CDR2 SNEGSKA (reference sequence). This CDR3 is 11 amino acids long. CDR3: CSARINQPQHF. The CDR3, as DNA: TGCAGTGCTAGAATAAATCAGCCCCAGCATTTT.